This TCR beta chain was documented in a study of blood T cell repertoires in COVID-19. Study information: The United States, Italy and Spain provided the acute and convalescent COVID-19 samples. Sources were T cells, B-cell-depleted T cells, or PBMCs; the material itself was cDNA or gDNA.

Authors' analysis steps: Counts of nucleated cells, estimated from reference gene primer amplification, were obtained. Sequencing used immunoSEQ multiplex PCR; TCRdb keeps in-frame clones, though not all of them. The V and J calls and the clone size are those of that table, but D and trimming were determined from the DNA. Among around 220,000 clones, approximately 78% were seen once, and the ten largest hold around 8%. Germline V gene sequence: CDR1 SGHDT, CDR2 YYEEEE. This CDR3 is built from 15 residues. Trimming stripped 7 bases from V and 5 bases from J, with 19 bases between. This sequence originates from a woman aged 80 or older with COVID-19, enrolled during active disease. The sample consisted of peripheral blood. This chain uses TRBV5-6 with TRBJ1-3; unclear D gene. In DNA, the CDR3 is TGTGCCAGCGGACGTCCGGCCCCCGGGAGAAACACCATATATTTT. It encodes CASGRPAPGRNTIYF.